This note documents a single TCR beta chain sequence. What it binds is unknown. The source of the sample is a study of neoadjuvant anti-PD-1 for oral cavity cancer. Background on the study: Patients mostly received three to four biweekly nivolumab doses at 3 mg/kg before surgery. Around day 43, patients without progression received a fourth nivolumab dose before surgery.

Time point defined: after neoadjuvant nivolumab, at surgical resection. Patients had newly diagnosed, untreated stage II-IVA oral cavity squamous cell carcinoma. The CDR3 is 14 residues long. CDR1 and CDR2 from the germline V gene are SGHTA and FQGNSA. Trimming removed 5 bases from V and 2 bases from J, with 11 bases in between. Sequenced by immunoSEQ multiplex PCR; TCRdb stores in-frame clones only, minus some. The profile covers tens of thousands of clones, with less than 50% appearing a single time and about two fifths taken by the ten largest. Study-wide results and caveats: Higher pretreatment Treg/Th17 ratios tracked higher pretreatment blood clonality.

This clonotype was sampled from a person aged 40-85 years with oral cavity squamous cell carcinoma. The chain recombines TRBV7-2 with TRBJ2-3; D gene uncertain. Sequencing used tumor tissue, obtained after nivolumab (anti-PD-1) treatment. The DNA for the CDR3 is TGTGCCAGCAGCCGCGGACCTGCCACAGATACGCAGTATTTT. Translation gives CASSRGPATDTQYF.